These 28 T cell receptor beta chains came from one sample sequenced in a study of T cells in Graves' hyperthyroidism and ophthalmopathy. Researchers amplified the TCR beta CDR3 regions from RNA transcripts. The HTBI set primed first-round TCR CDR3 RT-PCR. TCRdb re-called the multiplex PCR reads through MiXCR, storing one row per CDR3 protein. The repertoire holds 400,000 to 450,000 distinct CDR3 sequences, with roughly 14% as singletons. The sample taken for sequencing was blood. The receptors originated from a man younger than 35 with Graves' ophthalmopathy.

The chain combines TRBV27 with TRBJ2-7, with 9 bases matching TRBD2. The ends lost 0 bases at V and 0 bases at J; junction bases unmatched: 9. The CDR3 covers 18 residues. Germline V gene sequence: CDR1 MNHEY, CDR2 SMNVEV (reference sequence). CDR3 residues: CASSLSPAGGPPSYEQYF. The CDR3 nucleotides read TGTGCCAGCAGTTTATCTCCCGCGGGAGGGCCTCCCTCCTACGAGCAGTACTTC.

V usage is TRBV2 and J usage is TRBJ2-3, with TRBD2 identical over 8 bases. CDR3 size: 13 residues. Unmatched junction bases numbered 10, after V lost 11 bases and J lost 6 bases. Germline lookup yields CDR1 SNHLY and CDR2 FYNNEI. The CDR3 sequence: CAYTGGRSDTQYF. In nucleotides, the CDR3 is TGTGCCTACACTGGCGGGAGGTCTGATACGCAGTATTTT. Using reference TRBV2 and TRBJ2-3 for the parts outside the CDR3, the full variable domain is EPEVTQTPSHQVTQMGQEVILRCVPISNHLYFYWYRQILGQKVEFLVSFYNNEISEKSEIFDDQFSVERPDGSNFTLKIRSTKLEDSAMYFCAYTGGRSDTQYFGPGTRLTVL.

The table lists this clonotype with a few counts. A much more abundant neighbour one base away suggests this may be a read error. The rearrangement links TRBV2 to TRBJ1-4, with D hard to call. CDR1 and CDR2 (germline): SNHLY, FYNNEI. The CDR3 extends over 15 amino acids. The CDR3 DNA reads TGTGCCAGCTGCGGGGTCGGGATCCAAAATGAAGAACTGTTTTTT. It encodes CASCGVGIQNEELFF.

This chain's CDR3 is CATSDPGHTGTSGSKDTQYF. Written as DNA, the CDR3 is TGTGCCACCAGTGACCCGGGACATACCGGGACTAGCGGTTCAAAAGATACGCAGTATTTT. V usage is TRBV24-1 and J usage is TRBJ2-3; TRBD2 aligns across 11 bases. Looked up from germline, CDR1 is KGHDR and CDR2 is SFDVKD. There are 20 residues in the CDR3. Unmatched junction bases numbered 19, after V lost 4 bases and J lost 5 bases.

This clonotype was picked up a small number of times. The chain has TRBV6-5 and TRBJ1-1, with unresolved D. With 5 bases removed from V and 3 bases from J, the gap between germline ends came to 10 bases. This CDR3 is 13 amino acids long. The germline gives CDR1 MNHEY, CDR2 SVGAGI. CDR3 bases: TGTGCCAGCAGTCACACAGAAGACACTGAAGCTTTCTTT. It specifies CASSHTEDTEAFF.

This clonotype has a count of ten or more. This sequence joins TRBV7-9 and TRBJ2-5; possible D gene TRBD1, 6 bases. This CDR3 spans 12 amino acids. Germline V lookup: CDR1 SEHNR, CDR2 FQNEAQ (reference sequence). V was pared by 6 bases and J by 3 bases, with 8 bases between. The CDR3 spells CASRAGEETQYF. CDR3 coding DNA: TGTGCCAGCAGGGCAGGGGAAGAGACCCAGTACTTC.

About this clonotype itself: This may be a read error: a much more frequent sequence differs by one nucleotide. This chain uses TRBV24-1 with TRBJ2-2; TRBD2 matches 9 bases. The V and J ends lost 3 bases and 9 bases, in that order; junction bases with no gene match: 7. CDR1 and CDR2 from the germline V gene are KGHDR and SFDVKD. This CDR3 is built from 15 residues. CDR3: CATSDPETSGRELFF. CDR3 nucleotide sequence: TGTGCCACCAGTGATCCTGAGACTAGCGGCAGGGAGCTGTTTTTT.

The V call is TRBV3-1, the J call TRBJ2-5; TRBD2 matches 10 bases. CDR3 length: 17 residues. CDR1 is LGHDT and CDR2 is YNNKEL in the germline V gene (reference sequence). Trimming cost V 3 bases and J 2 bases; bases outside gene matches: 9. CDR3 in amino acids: CASSHLAGEFWQETQYF. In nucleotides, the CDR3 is TGTGCCAGCAGCCACCTAGCGGGAGAATTCTGGCAAGAGACCCAGTACTTC.

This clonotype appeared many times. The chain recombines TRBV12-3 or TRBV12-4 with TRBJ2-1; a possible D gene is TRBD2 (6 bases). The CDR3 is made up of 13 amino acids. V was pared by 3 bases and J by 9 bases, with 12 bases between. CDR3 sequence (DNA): TGTGCCAGCAGTTTGGGTACGGGAGTTGAGCAGTTCTTC. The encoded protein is CASSLGTGVEQFF.

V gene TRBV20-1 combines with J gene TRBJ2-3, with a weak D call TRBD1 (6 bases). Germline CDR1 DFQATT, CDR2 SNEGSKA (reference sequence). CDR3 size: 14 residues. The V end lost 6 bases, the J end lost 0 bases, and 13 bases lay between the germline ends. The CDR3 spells CSARDTSSTDTQYF. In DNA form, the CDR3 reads TGCAGTGCAAGGGACACCTCTAGCACAGATACGCAGTATTTT.

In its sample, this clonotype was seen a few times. The CDR3 DNA is TGCAGCGCCACTCAGGGGGCGCACACTGAAGCTTTCTTT. Protein: CSATQGAHTEAFF. The chain uses TRBV29-1 and TRBJ1-1; 8 bases align to TRBD1. The CDR3 is 13 residues long. Germline V CDR1 and CDR2: SQVTM, ANQGSEA. The V gene end was trimmed by 7 bases and the J gene end by 3 bases; junction bases not matched to a gene: 7.

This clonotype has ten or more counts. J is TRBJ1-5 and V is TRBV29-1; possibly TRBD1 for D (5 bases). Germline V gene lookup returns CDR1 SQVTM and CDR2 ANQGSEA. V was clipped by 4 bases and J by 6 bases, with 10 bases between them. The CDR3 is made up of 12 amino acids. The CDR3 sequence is CSVAREGQPQHF. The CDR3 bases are TGCAGCGTTGCCAGGGAAGGTCAGCCCCAGCATTTT. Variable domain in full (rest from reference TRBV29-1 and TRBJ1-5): SAVISQKPSRDICQRGTSLTIQCQVDSQVTMMFWYRQQPGQSLTLIATANQGSEATYESGFVIDKFPISRPNLTFSTLTVSNMSPEDSSIYLCSVAREGQPQHFGDGTRLSIL.

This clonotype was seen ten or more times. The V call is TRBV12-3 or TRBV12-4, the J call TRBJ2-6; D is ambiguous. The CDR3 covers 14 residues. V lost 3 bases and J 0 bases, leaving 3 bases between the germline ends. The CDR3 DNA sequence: TGTGCCAGCAGTTTTAGCTCTGGGGCCAACGTCCTGACTTTC. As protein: CASSFSSGANVLTF.

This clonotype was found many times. CDR3 DNA: TGTGCCAGCAGCGCGAGAACAGATACGCAGTATTTT. It encodes CASSARTDTQYF. The rearrangement joins TRBV9 to TRBJ2-3; D gene unclear. The germline gives CDR1 SGDLS, CDR2 YYNGEE. Trimming stripped 3 bases from V and 3 bases from J, with 5 bases between. The CDR3 extends over 12 amino acids. The full variable domain, rest sourced from reference TRBV9 and TRBJ2-3, is DSGVTQTPKHLITATGQRVTLRCSPRSGDLSVYWYQQSLDQGLQFLIQYYNGEERAKGNILERFSAQQFPDLHSELNLSSLELGDSALYFCASSARTDTQYFGPGTRLTVL.

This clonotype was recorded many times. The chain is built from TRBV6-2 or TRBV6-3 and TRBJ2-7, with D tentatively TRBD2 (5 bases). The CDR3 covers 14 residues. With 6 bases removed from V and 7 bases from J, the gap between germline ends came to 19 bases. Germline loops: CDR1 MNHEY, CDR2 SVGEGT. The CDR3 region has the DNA TGTGCCAGCAGACACGGACTTGAAGGTTGGGAGCAGTACTTC. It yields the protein CASRHGLEGWEQYF.

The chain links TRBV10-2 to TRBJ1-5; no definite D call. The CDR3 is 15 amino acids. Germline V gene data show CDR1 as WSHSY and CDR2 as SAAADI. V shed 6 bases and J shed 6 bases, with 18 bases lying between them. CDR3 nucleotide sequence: TGCGCCAGCAGCCACTCCCTAGTTGGCCGTCAGCCCCAGCATTTT. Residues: CASSHSLVGRQPQHF.

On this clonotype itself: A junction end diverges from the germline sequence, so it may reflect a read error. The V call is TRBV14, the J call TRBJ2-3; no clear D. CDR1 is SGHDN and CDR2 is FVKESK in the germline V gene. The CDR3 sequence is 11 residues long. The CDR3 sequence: CASRQGDTQYF. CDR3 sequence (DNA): TGTGCCAGCAGACAAGGGGATACGCAGTATTTT.

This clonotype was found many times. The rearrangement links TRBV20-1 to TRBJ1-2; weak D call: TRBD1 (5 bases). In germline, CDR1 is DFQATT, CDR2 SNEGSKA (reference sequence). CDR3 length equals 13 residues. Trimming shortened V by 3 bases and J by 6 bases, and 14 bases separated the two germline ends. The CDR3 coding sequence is TGCAGTGCTAGTATCAGGGAAATGGATGGCTACACCTTC. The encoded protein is CSASIREMDGYTF.

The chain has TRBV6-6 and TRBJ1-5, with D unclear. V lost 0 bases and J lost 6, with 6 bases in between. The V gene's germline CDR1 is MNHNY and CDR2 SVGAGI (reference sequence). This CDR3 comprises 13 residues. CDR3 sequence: CASSYSGPQPQHF. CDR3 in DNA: TGTGCCAGCAGTTACTCGGGTCCTCAGCCCCAGCATTTT.

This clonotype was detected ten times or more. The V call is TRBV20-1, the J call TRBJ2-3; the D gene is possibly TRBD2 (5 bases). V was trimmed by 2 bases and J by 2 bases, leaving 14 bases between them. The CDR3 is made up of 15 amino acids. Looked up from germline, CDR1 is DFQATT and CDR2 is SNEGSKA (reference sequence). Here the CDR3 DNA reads TGCAGTGCTAGAAACGACTGGAGGACCACAGATACGCAGTATTTT. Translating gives CSARNDWRTTDTQYF.

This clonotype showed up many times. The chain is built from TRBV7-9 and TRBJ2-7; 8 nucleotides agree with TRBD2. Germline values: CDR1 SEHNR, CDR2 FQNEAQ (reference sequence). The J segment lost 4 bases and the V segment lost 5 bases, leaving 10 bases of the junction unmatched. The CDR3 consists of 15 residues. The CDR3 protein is CASSTMAGGTYEQYF. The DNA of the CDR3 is TGTGCCAGCAGCACCATGGCGGGAGGAACTTACGAGCAGTACTTC.

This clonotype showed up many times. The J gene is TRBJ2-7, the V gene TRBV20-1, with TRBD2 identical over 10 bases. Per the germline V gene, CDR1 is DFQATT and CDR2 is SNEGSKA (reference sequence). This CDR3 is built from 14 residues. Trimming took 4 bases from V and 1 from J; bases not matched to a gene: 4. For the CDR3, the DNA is TGCAGTGCTAAGCGGGAGGGCCCATCCTACGAGCAGTACTTC. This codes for CSAKREGPSYEQYF.

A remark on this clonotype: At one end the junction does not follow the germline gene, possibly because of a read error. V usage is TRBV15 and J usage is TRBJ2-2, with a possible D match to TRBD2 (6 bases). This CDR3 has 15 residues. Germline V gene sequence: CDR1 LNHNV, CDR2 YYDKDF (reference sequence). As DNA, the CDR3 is TGTACCACCAGCCCTACCCGACTAGGGTGGGGGGAGCTGTTTTTT. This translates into CTTSPTRLGWGELFF.

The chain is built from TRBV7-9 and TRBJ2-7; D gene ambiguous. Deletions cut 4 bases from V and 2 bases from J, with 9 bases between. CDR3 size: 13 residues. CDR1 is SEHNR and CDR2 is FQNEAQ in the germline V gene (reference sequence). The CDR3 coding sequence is TGTGCCAGCAGCTCGTGGGCCCCCTACGAGCAGTACTTC. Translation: CASSSWAPYEQYF.

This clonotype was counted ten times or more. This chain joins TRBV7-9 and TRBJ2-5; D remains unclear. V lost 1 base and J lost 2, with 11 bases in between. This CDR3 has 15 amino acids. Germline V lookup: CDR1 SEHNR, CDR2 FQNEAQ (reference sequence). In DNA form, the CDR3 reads TGTGCCAGCAGCTTAGTAACCGGTGTACAAGAGACCCAGTACTTC. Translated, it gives CASSLVTGVQETQYF.

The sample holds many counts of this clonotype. For the CDR3, the DNA is TGTGCCAGTAGCCCCGGAGGGGGGTGGAGGAACACTGAAGCTTTCTTT. It encodes CASSPGGGWRNTEAFF. The rearrangement links TRBV19 to TRBJ1-1; TRBD1 is a possible D gene (6 bases). V was clipped by 6 bases and J by 1 base, with 18 bases between them. Per germline, CDR1 LNHDA and CDR2 SQIVND (reference sequence). The CDR3 is made up of 16 amino acids.

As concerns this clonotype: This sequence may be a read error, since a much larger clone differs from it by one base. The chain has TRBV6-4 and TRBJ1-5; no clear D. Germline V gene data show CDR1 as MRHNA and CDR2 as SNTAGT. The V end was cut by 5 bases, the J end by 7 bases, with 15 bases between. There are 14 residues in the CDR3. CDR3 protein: CASSLTAPGQPQHF. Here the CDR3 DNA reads TGTGCCAGCAGTCTGACGGCTCCCGGGCAGCCCCAGCATTTT.

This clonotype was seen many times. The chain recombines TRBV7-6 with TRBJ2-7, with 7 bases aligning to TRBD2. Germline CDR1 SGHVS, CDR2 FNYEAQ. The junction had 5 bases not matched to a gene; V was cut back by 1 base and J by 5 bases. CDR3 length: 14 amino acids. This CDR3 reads CASSLEGRGHEQYF. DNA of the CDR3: TGTGCCAGCAGCTTAGAGGGGAGGGGTCACGAGCAGTACTTC. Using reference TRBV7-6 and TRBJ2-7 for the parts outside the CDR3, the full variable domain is GAGVSQSPRYKVTKRGQDVALRCDPISGHVSLYWYRQALGQGPEFLTYFNYEAQQDKSGLPNDRFSAERPEGSISTLTIQRTEQRDSAMYRCASSLEGRGHEQYFGPGTRLTVT.